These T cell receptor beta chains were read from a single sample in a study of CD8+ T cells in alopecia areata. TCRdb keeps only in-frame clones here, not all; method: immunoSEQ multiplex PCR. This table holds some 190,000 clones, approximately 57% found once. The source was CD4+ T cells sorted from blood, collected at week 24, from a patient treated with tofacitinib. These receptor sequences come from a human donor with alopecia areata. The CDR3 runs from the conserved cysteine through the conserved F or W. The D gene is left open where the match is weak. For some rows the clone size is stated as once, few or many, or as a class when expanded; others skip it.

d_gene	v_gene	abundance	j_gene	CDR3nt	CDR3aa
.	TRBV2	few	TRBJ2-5	TGTGCCAGCAGTTGGAGGGAGACCCAGTACTTC	CASSWRETQYF
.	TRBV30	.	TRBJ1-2	TGTGCCTGGAGTGTATCAGACTATGGCTACACCTTC	CAWSVSDYGYTF
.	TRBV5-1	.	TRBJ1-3	TGCGCCAGCAGCGTGGTACCGAGCTCTGGAAACACCATATATTTT	CASSVVPSSGNTIYF
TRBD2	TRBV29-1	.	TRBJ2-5	TGCAGCGTCCGACCTAGCGGGGGAGAGACCCAGTACTTC	CSVRPSGGETQYF
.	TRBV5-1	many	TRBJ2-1	TGCGCCAGCAGCCAAAATTACAATGAGCAGTTCTTC	CASSQNYNEQFF
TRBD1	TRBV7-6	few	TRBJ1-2	TGTGCCAGCAGCTTAGGGGACAGGGGCTATGGCTACACCTTC	CASSLGDRGYGYTF
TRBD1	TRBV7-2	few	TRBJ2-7	TGTGCCAGCAGTTCACGAGGACAGGGAGAAAGGTACGAGCAGTACTTC	CASSSRGQGERYEQYF
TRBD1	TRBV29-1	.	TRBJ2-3	TGCAGCGTTGTGACAGGGGCTAGCACAGATACGCAGTATTTT	CSVVTGASTDTQYF
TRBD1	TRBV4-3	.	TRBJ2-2	TGCGCCAGCAGCCCCGGACAGGGAGTCACCGGGGAGCTGTTTTTT	CASSPGQGVTGELFF
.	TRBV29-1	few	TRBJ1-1	TGCAGCGTTGGTGGGTCTGAAGCTTTCTTT	CSVGGSEAFF
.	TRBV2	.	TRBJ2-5	TGTGCCAGCAGGCCCGCGGGGGAGACCCAGTACTTC	CASRPAGETQYF
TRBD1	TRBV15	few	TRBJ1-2	TGTGCCACCAGCGTCGGGACAGGGCTTAACTATGGCTACACCTTC	CATSVGTGLNYGYTF
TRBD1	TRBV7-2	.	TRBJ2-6	TGTGCCAGCAGCCCCGGCAGGGGGCTTTCCGGGGGGGCCAACGTCCTGACTTTC	CASSPGRGLSGGANVLTF
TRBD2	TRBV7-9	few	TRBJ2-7	TGTGCCAGCAGCTCGGGACTAGCGGGGTACGAGCAGTACTTC	CASSSGLAGYEQYF
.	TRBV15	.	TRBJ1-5	TGTGCCACCAGCAGAGATGTAGGGGGTCAGCCCCAGCATTTT	CATSRDVGGQPQHF
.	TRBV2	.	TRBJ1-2	TGTGCCAGCACGGCCGGTAACTATGGCTACACCTTC	CASTAGNYGYTF
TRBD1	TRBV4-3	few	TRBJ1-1	TGCGCCAGCAGCCAAGATAGAGGGTGGGAGACAGGGAAGCCTTTCTTT	CASSQDRGWETGKPFF
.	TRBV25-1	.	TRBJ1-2	TGTGCCAGCAGTGAATTGGGGGACACCTTC	CASSELGDTF
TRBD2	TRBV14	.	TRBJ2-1	TGTGCCAGCAGCCTTGTCCTACTAGCGGCCCTTGACAATGAGCAGTTCTTC	CASSLVLLAALDNEQFF
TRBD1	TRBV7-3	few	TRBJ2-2	TGTGCCAGCAGCACCGGACAGGGGAGCACCGGGGAGCTGTTTTTT	CASSTGQGSTGELFF
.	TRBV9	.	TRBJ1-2	TGTGCCAGCAGCCCCTCCGGGAGCGGCTTCTATGGCTACACCTTC	CASSPSGSGFYGYTF
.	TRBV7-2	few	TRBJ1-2	TGTGCCAGCAGCTTAAATGGCGGGGGCTACACCTTC	CASSLNGGGYTF